These T cell receptor beta chains were read from a single sample in a study of shared clonotypes between healthy human individuals. Measured with immunoSEQ multiplex PCR; TCRdb has only the in-frame clones, and not every one. This sample has 2 million to 3 million clones, with 93% found just once. Sequences were obtained from naive CD4+ T cells from PBMCs. These receptors originate from a man younger than 35 in good health. Some clones in this sample may be carry-over from other donors' samples. Both conserved end residues are part of each CDR3. Each record gives: D gene, V gene, clone size, J gene, CDR3 protein, CDR3 DNA. D genes are given only for firm matches. The listing skips clone size in some rows; elsewhere it reads once, few, many or a size class.

-	TRBV28	-	TRBJ2-2	CASRTQGGVTGELFF	TGTGCCAGCAGGACACAGGGTGGGGTAACCGGGGAGCTGTTTTTT
TRBD1	TRBV6-1	-	TRBJ1-4	CASRGQGRPNEKLFF	TGTGCCAGCCGGGGACAGGGGAGGCCTAATGAAAAACTGTTTTTT
TRBD1	TRBV5-1	-	TRBJ2-2	CASSPSAGQAGTGELFF	TGCGCCAGCAGCCCCTCGGCGGGACAGGCTGGCACCGGGGAGCTGTTTTTT
-	TRBV28	-	TRBJ1-2	CASSSVYGYTF	TGTGCCAGCAGTTCGGTCTATGGCTACACCTTC
TRBD1	TRBV5-6	-	TRBJ2-7	CASSLRPGTGPPYEQYF	TGTGCCAGCAGCTTGAGGCCCGGGACAGGGCCTCCCTACGAGCAGTACTTC
TRBD1	TRBV9	few	TRBJ1-1	CASSADGTVTEAFF	TGTGCCAGCAGCGCTGACGGGACAGTCACTGAAGCTTTCTTT
TRBD1	TRBV6-1	-	TRBJ1-3	CASGTGGAGNTIYF	TGTGCCAGCGGAACAGGGGGCGCGGGAAACACCATATATTTT
-	TRBV6-1	-	TRBJ2-6	CAHRSGANVLTF	TGTGCCCACCGATCGGGGGCCAACGTCCTGACTTTC
-	TRBV4-1	-	TRBJ2-1	CASSPNIRRPGSQFF	TGCGCCAGCAGCCCCAATATCCGTCGCCCCGGGTCACAGTTCTTC
-	TRBV11-2	-	TRBJ2-3	CASSLTQTDTQYF	TGTGCCAGCAGCTTAACCCAGACAGATACGCAGTATTTT
-	TRBV6-1	-	TRBJ2-6	CASSDRTAFSSGANVLTF	TGTGCCAGCAGTGATCGGACAGCTTTCTCCTCTGGGGCCAACGTCCTGACTTTC
TRBD1	TRBV4-3	-	TRBJ1-1	CASSQGAGGTPFF	TGCGCCAGCAGCCAAGGGGCAGGGGGGACTCCTTTCTTT
TRBD1	TRBV27	-	TRBJ1-5	CASSLGTGRSNQPQHF	TGTGCCAGCAGCCTAGGGACAGGGAGAAGCAATCAGCCCCAGCATTTT
-	TRBV2	once	TRBJ2-7	CASSPTGDRFGHEQYF	TGTGCCAGCAGTCCTACGGGCGACAGGTTCGGCCACGAGCAGTACTTC
-	TRBV2	-	TRBJ1-1	CASRNEANTEAFF	TGTGCCAGCAGGAACGAAGCGAACACTGAAGCTTTCTTT
-	TRBV28	-	TRBJ2-2	CASSRPRSGELFF	TGTGCCAGCAGTCGCCCTCGGTCCGGGGAGCTGTTTTTT
TRBD1	TRBV9	-	TRBJ2-7	CASSVGTGAEQYF	TGTGCCAGCAGCGTCGGGACAGGGGCCGAGCAGTACTTC
-	TRBV28	-	TRBJ1-2	CASSFGGYGYTF	TGTGCCAGCAGTTTTGGAGGCTATGGCTACACCTTC
-	TRBV5-1	-	TRBJ2-7	CASSLGGSSYEQYF	TGCGCCAGCAGCTTGGGCGGAAGCTCCTACGAGCAGTACTTC
TRBD1	TRBV28	-	TRBJ1-2	CASSPGTGIYGYTF	TGTGCCAGCAGCCCCGGGACAGGGATTTATGGCTACACCTTC
-	TRBV18	once	TRBJ1-2	CASSPELNYGYTF	TGTGCCAGCTCCCCGGAGCTTAACTATGGCTACACCTTC
-	TRBV6-1	once	TRBJ2-1	CASSLGRPFYNEQFF	TGTGCCAGCAGTCTTGGACGGCCGTTTTACAATGAGCAGTTCTTC
TRBD2	TRBV28	-	TRBJ2-2	CASSLGGAGGQRTGELFF	TGTGCCAGCAGTTTGGGGGGAGCGGGAGGGCAAAGAACCGGGGAGCTGTTTTTT
TRBD1	TRBV5-6	-	TRBJ2-7	CASSLTGQGDYEQYF	TGTGCCAGCAGCTTGACCGGACAGGGGGACTACGAGCAGTACTTC
TRBD2	TRBV6-6	once	TRBJ2-7	CASSYSGGGLWEQYF	TGTGCCAGCAGTTACTCGGGGGGGGGACTGTGGGAGCAGTACTTC
-	TRBV4-3	few	TRBJ2-7	CASSLWVNSYEQYF	TGCGCCAGCAGCCTGTGGGTGAACTCCTACGAGCAGTACTTC
-	TRBV9	few	TRBJ1-1	CASSARTRDTEAFF	TGTGCCAGCAGCGCCCGGACGAGGGACACTGAAGCTTTCTTT
-	TRBV2	-	TRBJ2-1	CASRAREGLTRGNEQFF	TGTGCCAGCAGGGCCAGAGAGGGACTGACTCGGGGGAATGAGCAGTTCTTC
-	TRBV30	-	TRBJ1-6	CAWSYLRGSSYNSPLHF	TGTGCCTGGAGTTATTTACGTGGATCCTCCTATAATTCACCCCTCCACTTT
-	TRBV18	once	TRBJ2-1	CASSPRQGSYNEQFF	TGTGCCAGCTCACCGCGCCAGGGTAGCTACAATGAGCAGTTCTTC
-	TRBV18	-	TRBJ1-1	CASSPQGLNTEAFF	TGTGCCAGCTCACCCCAGGGGTTAAACACTGAAGCTTTCTTT
-	TRBV5-8	-	TRBJ1-1	CASSRGGVGMNTEAFF	TGTGCCAGCAGCCGCGGGGGGGTCGGTATGAACACTGAAGCTTTCTTT
TRBD2	TRBV10-1	-	TRBJ2-2	CASSERLAGLTNTGELFF	TGCGCCAGCAGCGAACGACTAGCGGGATTAACGAACACCGGGGAGCTGTTTTTT
TRBD1	TRBV5-1	once	TRBJ2-7	CASSLDYRDRSYEQYF	TGCGCCAGCAGCTTGGATTATCGGGACAGGTCCTACGAGCAGTACTTC
-	TRBV27	-	TRBJ2-2	CASSFSSRGSGNTGELFF	TGTGCCAGCAGTTTTAGCTCCCGTGGTAGCGGCAACACCGGGGAGCTGTTTTTT
-	TRBV13	-	TRBJ2-7	CASSLVGTYEQYF	TGTGCCAGCAGCTTAGTAGGCACCTACGAGCAGTACTTC
-	TRBV27	-	TRBJ2-7	CASRLGGGYSYEQYF	TGTGCCAGCAGGCTGGGGGGCGGATACTCCTACGAGCAGTACTTC
-	TRBV5-6	-	TRBJ2-1	CASSLVREQFF	TGTGCCAGCAGCTTGGTCAGGGAGCAGTTCTTC
-	TRBV7-9	-	TRBJ2-3	CASSSVRTDTQYF	TGTGCCAGCAGCTCTGTCCGGACAGATACGCAGTATTTT
-	TRBV2	-	TRBJ2-1	CASIGRGYSYNEQFF	TGTGCCAGCATTGGACGGGGTTATTCCTACAATGAGCAGTTCTTC
TRBD2	TRBV5-6	-	TRBJ2-5	CASSLSAGVRETQYF	TGTGCCAGCAGCTTAAGCGCGGGAGTACGAGAGACCCAGTACTTC
-	TRBV5-1	-	TRBJ2-1	CASSVGLTSIEQFF	TGCGCCAGCAGCGTCGGCCTCACTAGCATCGAGCAGTTCTTC
-	TRBV28	-	TRBJ2-5	CASSPHHREAETQYF	TGTGCCAGCAGTCCGCACCACAGGGAAGCAGAGACCCAGTACTTC
-	TRBV19	once	TRBJ1-1	CASSTQGSEAFF	TGTGCCAGTAGTACTCAGGGATCTGAAGCTTTCTTT
-	TRBV30	-	TRBJ2-5	CAWNAGLRETQYF	TGTGCCTGGAACGCGGGGTTGCGGGAGACCCAGTACTTC
-	TRBV5-6	once	TRBJ1-2	CASSWGMRAYNYGYTF	TGTGCCAGCAGCTGGGGAATGAGGGCTTATAACTATGGCTACACCTTC
-	TRBV18	-	TRBJ2-1	CASSPRAYNEQFF	TGTGCCAGCTCACCACGGGCCTACAATGAGCAGTTCTTC
TRBD1	TRBV5-1	-	TRBJ2-4	CASSADGTGSDIQYF	TGCGCCAGCAGTGCCGATGGGACAGGGTCGGACATTCAGTACTTC